Shown below are 23 T cell receptor beta chains from a single sample sequenced in a study of shared clonotypes between healthy human individuals. It was CD45RO-negative cells, positively selected for CCR7, that made up naive CD8 cells, with terminally differentiated effector memory CD45RA+ cells excluded. TCRdb's copy holds only in-frame clones and misses some; the assay was immunoSEQ multiplex PCR. The table records around 580,000 clones, roughly 98% of them present only once. The sequencing sample was made of naive CD8+ T cells sorted from blood. The receptors were sampled from a young man in good health.

This clone came up once. Additional DNA sequences in this sample encode the identical CDR3. The chain links TRBV27 to TRBJ2-2; D uncertain. The germline gives CDR1 MNHEY, CDR2 SMNVEV (reference sequence). This CDR3 has 13 amino acids. With 5 bases removed from V and 4 bases from J, the gap between germline ends came to 8 bases. The CDR3 bases are TGTGCCAGCAGTCCGCAAATCACCGGGGAGCTGTTTTTT. Encoded protein: CASSPQITGELFF.

This chain uses TRBV15 with TRBJ2-7; TRBD1 matches at 10 bases. CDR3 size: 14 residues. The trim removed 4 bases at V and 6 bases at J, leaving 6 bases unmatched. Germline CDR1 reads LNHNV; CDR2 reads YYDKDF (reference sequence). CDR3 in amino acids: CATSTDRGTLEQYF. The CDR3 region has the DNA TGTGCCACCAGCACGGACAGGGGGACCCTCGAGCAGTACTTC.

V gene TRBV11-2 combines with J gene TRBJ1-5; TRBD1 might be the D (6 bases). The CDR3 extends over 13 amino acids. Germline loops: CDR1 SGHAT, CDR2 FQNNGV. Trimming stripped 4 bases from V and 10 bases from J, with 14 bases between. CDR3 protein: CASSSRQDSPQHF. Here the CDR3 DNA reads TGTGCCAGCAGCTCTCGACAGGACAGCCCCCAGCATTTT.

The chain combines TRBV7-8 with TRBJ2-7, with 9 bases aligning to TRBD1. CDR3 length: 15 amino acids. The V gene's germline CDR1 is SGHVS and CDR2 FQNEAQ. The V gene end was trimmed by 3 bases and the J gene end by 2 bases; junction bases not matched to a gene: 5. CDR3 region: CASSFTGGSTYEQYF. The CDR3, as DNA: TGTGCCAGCAGCTTCACAGGGGGCTCCACCTACGAGCAGTACTTC.

On this clone: This specimen includes other DNA sequences encoding the same CDR3. This sequence joins TRBV5-1 and TRBJ2-7; a weak D match, TRBD1 (5 bases). CDR3 length: 13 amino acids. Between the trimmed V and J ends, which lost 0 bases and 5 bases, there was a span of 9 bases. Germline CDR1 is SGHRS and CDR2 is YFSETQ. CDR3: CASSLGGADEQYF. In DNA form, the CDR3 reads TGCGCCAGCAGCTTGGGTGGGGCGGACGAGCAGTACTTC.

This rearrangement joins TRBV23-1 to TRBJ2-5, with D perhaps TRBD2 (5 bases). TRBV23-1 has ORF status, its function being uncertain. Trimming pared 6 bases from V and 9 bases from J, leaving 20 bases between. The CDR3 loop spans 14 amino acids. The CDR3 sequence: CASRQSRKGGPQYF. The CDR3 DNA reads as TGCGCCAGCAGGCAAAGCAGAAAAGGCGGGCCCCAGTACTTC.

The chain recombines TRBV6-1 with TRBJ1-3; D uncertain. Per the germline V gene, CDR1 is MNHNS and CDR2 is SASEGT. Trimming stripped 7 bases from V and 0 bases from J, with 13 bases between. This CDR3 has 15 residues. CDR3 amino acids: CASIGRALSGNTIYF. The CDR3, as DNA: TGTGCCAGCATCGGTCGGGCTCTCTCTGGAAACACCATATATTTT.

The V and J genes are TRBV4-1 and TRBJ2-3; TRBD2 matches at 7 bases. The CDR3 extends over 16 amino acids. The junction had 6 bases not matched to a gene; V was cut back by 1 base and J by 2 bases. Germline CDR1 is MGHRA and CDR2 is YSYEKL. The CDR3 region is CASSQVERDYTDTQYF. The CDR3 coding sequence is TGCGCCAGCAGCCAAGTCGAGCGGGACTACACAGATACGCAGTATTTT.

The chain couples TRBV29-1 to TRBJ2-5; D is undetermined. This CDR3 region has 13 residues. Germline V gives CDR1 SQVTM, CDR2 ANQGSEA. V was clipped by 3 bases and J by 0 bases, with 8 bases between them. The CDR3 nucleotides read TGCAGCGTTGATTTCTCAGACCAAGAGACCCAGTACTTC. This gives the protein CSVDFSDQETQYF.

The chain carries TRBV6-5 and TRBJ1-5; 9 bases map to TRBD1. CDR3 size: 14 residues. V trimming: 5 bases; J trimming: 4 bases; junction bases outside the gene matches: 3. Germline assignment: CDR1 MNHEY and CDR2 SVGAGI. CDR3 sequence: CASSQGQGNQPQHF. CDR3 nucleotides: TGTGCCAGCAGTCAAGGACAGGGGAATCAGCCCCAGCATTTT.

The chain links TRBV19 to TRBJ2-3; no definite D call. The V and J ends lost 7 bases and 0 bases respectively, with 11 bases between them. Germline CDR1 is LNHDA and CDR2 is SQIVND (reference sequence). The CDR3 extends over 14 amino acids. In DNA form, the CDR3 reads TGTGCCAGTACCCTCGCAAGTAGCACAGATACGCAGTATTTT. Its protein product is CASTLASSTDTQYF.

This clone was counted once. V usage is TRBV27 and J usage is TRBJ1-4, with 8 bases matching TRBD1. The CDR3 contains 15 residues. Germline V CDR1 and CDR2: MNHEY, SMNVEV (reference sequence). With V trimmed by 2 bases and J by 6 bases, 5 bases remained unmatched. The CDR3 region is CASSLQGAKHEKLFF. The DNA for the CDR3 is TGTGCCAGCAGTTTACAGGGGGCGAAACATGAAAAACTGTTTTTT.

The chain combines TRBV4-1 with TRBJ2-5; 16 bases are shared with TRBD2. The CDR3 consists of 19 residues. CDR1 MGHRA and CDR2 YSYEKL come from the germline V gene. Trimming at V came to 3 bases and at J to 1 base, leaving 8 bases not matched to a gene. DNA for the CDR3: TGCGCCAGCAGCCACCCCGGGACTAGCGGGAGGGGGTTCCAAGAGACCCAGTACTTC. Translated, it gives CASSHPGTSGRGFQETQYF.

This clone was counted a few times. The chain links TRBV7-9 to TRBJ1-2; 7 nucleotides line up with TRBD1. After removal of 5 bases from V and 7 bases from J, the junction contained 19 bases not matched to a gene. The CDR3 sequence is 17 residues long. The germline V gene encodes CDR1 SEHNR and CDR2 FQNEAQ (reference sequence). The CDR3 loop reads CASSPPLSATGTGGYTF. CDR3 sequence (DNA): TGTGCCAGCAGCCCTCCCCTTTCCGCGACAGGGACTGGTGGCTACACCTTC.

The genes are TRBV19 and TRBJ1-5, with D unclear. The CDR3 totals 18 residues. Germline CDR1 and CDR2: LNHDA and SQIVND (reference sequence). Trimming removed 9 bases from V and 3 bases from J, with 27 bases in between. The CDR3 is CASSPVGTNQLSNQPQHF. DNA of the CDR3: TGTGCCAGCAGCCCGGTCGGAACAAACCAACTTTCCAATCAGCCCCAGCATTTT.

As for this clone: A much larger clone lies one base from this, so it may be a read error. The chain carries TRBV7-8 and TRBJ2-2, with D unclear. Germline CDR1 reads SGHVS; CDR2 reads FQNEAQ. Trimming took 5 bases from V and 6 from J, leaving 4 bases between them. This CDR3 spans 11 amino acids. Written as DNA, the CDR3 is TGTGCCAGCAGCCCGGCCGGGGAGCTGTTTTTT. It encodes CASSPAGELFF.

This rearrangement joins TRBV28 to TRBJ1-5; possible D gene TRBD1, 6 bases. The CDR3 is 15 residues long. Looked up from germline, CDR1 is MDHEN and CDR2 is SYDVKM. Trimming removed 0 bases from V and 9 bases from J, with 15 bases in between. This chain's CDR3 is CASSLWGRGIRPQHF. For the CDR3, the DNA is TGTGCCAGCAGTTTATGGGGCAGGGGTATTCGGCCCCAGCATTTT.

The rearrangement uses TRBV4-3 and TRBJ2-7, with no clear D. V gave up 0 bases and J gave up 4 bases, with 7 bases separating them. Looked up from germline, CDR1 is LGHNA and CDR2 is YSLEER. The CDR3 contains 13 residues. Here the CDR3 DNA reads TGCGCCAGCAGCCAAGAGTTGGGGTACGAGCAGTACTTC. Amino acid sequence: CASSQELGYEQYF.

As regards this clone: This clone may be a read error of a much larger clone one base away. The sample carries other DNA sequences with the same CDR3. This chain uses TRBV28 with TRBJ2-7, with 7 bases that match TRBD2. The CDR3 spans 12 residues. Germline assignment: CDR1 MDHEN and CDR2 SYDVKM. V shed 2 bases, J shed 5 bases, and the junction held 0 bases outside the gene matches. The CDR3 sequence: CASSLRGDEQYF. CDR3 nucleotide sequence: TGTGCCAGCAGTTTACGGGGGGACGAGCAGTACTTC. The variable domain in full, completed from reference TRBV28 and TRBJ2-7, reads DVKVTQSSRYLVKRTGEKVFLECVQDMDHENMFWYRQDPGLGLRLIYFSYDVKMKEKGDIPEGYSVSREKKERFSLILESASTNQTSMYLCASSLRGDEQYFGPGTRLTVT.

This chain joins TRBV7-9 and TRBJ1-3; the D is unclear. This CDR3 comprises 15 residues. V lost 4 bases and J lost 6, with 16 bases in between. CDR1 SEHNR and CDR2 FQNEAQ come from the germline V gene (reference sequence). In nucleotides, the CDR3 is TGTGCCAGCAGCTCGTACGGAGAGGGAGTAAACACCATATATTTT. It is translated as CASSSYGEGVNTIYF.

The V and J genes are TRBV29-1 and TRBJ2-2, with 11 positions matching TRBD1. The CDR3 has 16 amino acids. The V gene end was trimmed by 3 bases and the J gene end by 6 bases; junction bases not matched to a gene: 9. From germline, CDR1 is SQVTM and CDR2 ANQGSEA. The CDR3 region is CSVDFTGTGGSGELFF. The CDR3 DNA reads as TGCAGCGTTGACTTCACCGGGACAGGGGGTTCCGGGGAGCTGTTTTTT.

The CDR3 nucleotides are TGCGCCAGCAGCCCCTGGACAGGGGGCAACACTGAAGCTTTCTTT. Amino acids: CASSPWTGGNTEAFF. The V gene is TRBV5-1, the J gene TRBJ1-1; 11 bases align to TRBD1. J gave up 2 bases and V 4 bases, and 4 bases lay outside the gene matches. The CDR3 runs 15 residues. Germline assignment: CDR1 SGHRS and CDR2 YFSETQ.

About this clone: At one end, the junction sequence differs from germline, possibly due to a read error. The chain has TRBV12-5 and TRBJ2-4; 11 bases are shared with TRBD1. CDR1 and CDR2 (germline): LGHNT, FRNRAP. The CDR3 has 12 amino acids. CDR3 nucleotides: TGTGCTAGGGACAGGGGGCTTGTTACTTCTTCTTTC. It yields the protein CARDRGLVTSSF.